Given below is one T cell receptor (beta chain) in context. The antigen remains unidentified. Libraries were prepared by immunoSEQ multiplex PCR; TCRdb keeps only in-frame clonotypes and omits some of them. Seen here are 75,000 to 95,000 clones, 80% to 90% observed once, and the top ten hold approximately 7%. This sample is drawn from a study of identifying expanded T cells in peripheral blood. The study's findings and limits: Differentially abundant clones: approximately 1.3 between replicates, about 16 at 2 to 3 weeks, 19 at four.

Trimming left V 4 bases short and J 1 base short, with 10 bases between. Per the germline V gene, CDR1 is ENHRY and CDR2 is SYGVKD. The CDR3 extends over 14 amino acids. V gene TRBV10-3 combines with J gene TRBJ1-1; D is uncertain. The sequencing sample was made of blood. The clonotype comes from a person aged 18 to 70 in good health. CDR3 protein: CAISALQQNTEAFF. The CDR3 region has the DNA TGTGCCATCAGTGCGTTACAGCAGAACACTGAAGCTTTCTTT.